One and the same sample provided the 23 T cell receptor beta chains below, sequenced in a study of T cell changes during pregnancy in multiple sclerosis. Sequencing was performed with immunoSEQ multiplex PCR; in TCRdb, only in-frame clones are kept and a portion is missing. The data show about 67,000 clones, with about 89% seen just once and more than 1.4% held by the top ten. Source: peripheral blood, taken in the second trimester of pregnancy. These receptors were collected from a female donor with multiple sclerosis, enrolled in a pregnancy study.

J is TRBJ1-1 and V is TRBV18, with 7 bases aligning to TRBD1. The CDR3 loop spans 17 amino acids. Trimming took 0 bases from V and 12 from J; bases not matched to a gene: 19. Germline V gene lookup returns CDR1 KGHSH and CDR2 LQKENI. The CDR3 here is CASSPPEGPAGGKGTFF. The CDR3 nucleotides are TGTGCCAGCTCACCACCGGAGGGTCCCGCAGGGGGAAAGGGGACTTTCTTT.

This chain links TRBV19 with TRBJ1-1; TRBD1 matches at 7 bases. The CDR3 extends over 15 amino acids. The germline V gene has CDR1 LNHDA and CDR2 SQIVND (reference sequence). Germline trimming cut 4 bases from V and 1 base from J; bases unmatched to any gene: 6. The CDR3 DNA reads as TGTGCCAGTAGTAAACCGGGACAGCAGAACACTGAAGCTTTCTTT. It translates to CASSKPGQQNTEAFF.

The rearrangement links TRBV5-1 to TRBJ1-3; D is undetermined. The CDR3 runs 15 residues. V lost 4 bases to trimming and J lost 0 bases, with 11 bases between them. CDR1 is SGHRS and CDR2 is YFSETQ in the germline V gene. CDR3 residues: CASSPALDSGNTIYF. CDR3 in DNA: TGCGCCAGCAGCCCAGCCCTAGACTCTGGAAACACCATATATTTT.

This chain links TRBV5-1 with TRBJ2-1; 10 bases line up with TRBD2. The germline gives CDR1 SGHRS, CDR2 YFSETQ. V gave up 5 bases and J gave up 3 bases; unmatched junction bases: 8. CDR3 length: 16 residues. The CDR3 is CASRTASGGIYNEQFF. In nucleotides, the CDR3 is TGCGCCAGCAGAACGGCTAGCGGGGGAATCTACAATGAGCAGTTCTTC.

This clone was seen only a few times. The V and J genes are TRBV4-2 and TRBJ1-3; D not resolved. Germline-derived CDR1 and CDR2 are LGHNA and YNFKEQ. The V end lost 4 bases, the J end lost 4 bases, and 11 bases lay between the germline ends. This CDR3 is built from 14 residues. In DNA form, the CDR3 reads TGTGCCAGCAGCCCGACTTTATCAGGAAACACCATATATTTT. It specifies CASSPTLSGNTIYF.

This clone has more than one count but fewer than ten. The genes are TRBV30 and TRBJ1-1; TRBD1 agrees at 7 bases. The CDR3 contains 15 residues. The germline CDR1 and CDR2 sequences are GTSNPN and SVGIG (reference sequence). V gave up 2 bases and J gave up 7 bases; unmatched junction bases: 13. The CDR3, as DNA: TGTGCCTGGAGTACCCTGGGGGCATCAGGGGGTGAAGCTTTCTTT. Residues: CAWSTLGASGGEAFF.

The rearrangement uses TRBV30 and TRBJ2-5; a possible D gene is TRBD1 (5 bases). The V gene lost 3 bases and the J gene lost 5 bases, with 10 bases spanning the gap. This CDR3 contains 12 residues. Germline values: CDR1 GTSNPN, CDR2 SVGIG (reference sequence). The CDR3 DNA reads as TGTGCCTGGAGCCCAGGGATGGAGACCCAGTACTTC. Translation gives CAWSPGMETQYF.

The V gene is TRBV9, the J gene TRBJ1-6; unclear D gene. The CDR3 runs 17 residues. The V end was cut by 0 bases, the J end by 0 bases, with 10 bases between. Germline lookup yields CDR1 SGDLS and CDR2 YYNGEE. The CDR3 DNA is TGTGCCAGCAGCGTAGATCTGGTTAGCTCCTATAATTCACCCCTCCACTTT. It is translated as CASSVDLVSSYNSPLHF.

The DNA of the CDR3 is TGTGCCAGCAGTGGAGGGGGCGGTACATTCTATAGCAATCAGCCCCAGCATTTT. Translation: CASSGGGGTFYSNQPQHF. The chain links TRBV6-1 to TRBJ1-5; TRBD1 matches at 7 bases. Unmatched junction bases numbered 12, after V lost 4 bases and J lost 0 bases. CDR1 and CDR2 (germline): MNHNS, SASEGT. The CDR3 covers 18 residues.

The chain has TRBV2 and TRBJ1-6; the match to TRBD1 covers 7 bases. There are 15 residues in the CDR3. The V gene's germline CDR1 is SNHLY and CDR2 FYNNEI. Trimming removed 5 bases from V and 7 bases from J; junction bases left unmatched: 8. The CDR3: CASSYDRQGNSPLHF. CDR3 DNA: TGTGCCAGCAGTTACGATAGACAGGGAAATTCACCCCTCCACTTT.

The chain joins TRBV6-1 to TRBJ2-1, with 10 positions matching TRBD2. The CDR3 consists of 18 residues. The V gene's germline CDR1 is MNHNS and CDR2 SASEGT. Trimming took 4 bases from V and 6 from J; bases not matched to a gene: 15. CDR3 amino acids: CASSVASGGPSPPNEQFF. The CDR3 DNA sequence: TGTGCCAGCAGTGTTGCTAGCGGGGGCCCGAGTCCCCCCAATGAGCAGTTCTTC.

This clone was picked up a small number of times. CDR3 loop: CASSPRPSGRESGYTF. As DNA, the CDR3 is TGTGCCAGCAGCCCGAGACCATCCGGGAGGGAAAGTGGCTACACCTTC. The chain has TRBV7-9 and TRBJ1-2; D is unclear. With 5 bases removed from V and 7 bases from J, the gap between germline ends came to 23 bases. Germline V CDR1 and CDR2: SEHNR, FQNEAQ (reference sequence). CDR3 length equals 16 residues.

This clone was seen only a few times. V gene TRBV29-1 combines with J gene TRBJ2-6; TRBD1 matches at 7 bases. J was trimmed by 0 bases and V by 7 bases; bases with no gene match: 6. This CDR3 is built from 15 residues. CDR1 is SQVTM and CDR2 is ANQGSEA in the germline V gene. The CDR3 spells CSERQGLSGANVLTF. The CDR3 DNA is TGCAGCGAACGACAGGGCCTCTCTGGGGCCAACGTCCTGACTTTC.

CDR3 in DNA: TGTGCCAGCAGTGAGCGGGGGAACACTGAAGCTTTCTTT. Translated, it gives CASSERGNTEAFF. The J gene is TRBJ1-1, the V gene TRBV6-4, with D uncertain. V lost 3 bases and J 1 base, leaving 6 bases between the germline ends. The germline gives CDR1 MRHNA, CDR2 SNTAGT. This CDR3 contains 13 residues.

The genes are TRBV7-2 and TRBJ1-5; D gene unclear. Germline V gene lookup returns CDR1 SGHTA and CDR2 FQGNSA. The CDR3 sequence is 14 residues long. Trimming left V 1 base short and J 4 bases short, with 8 bases between. DNA for the CDR3: TGTGCCAGCAGCTTAGGTTCCCTGAATCAGCCCCAGCATTTT. It codes for CASSLGSLNQPQHF.

CDR3 in amino acids: CASSQYGQGSHGSNEKLFF. CDR3 nucleotides: TGTGCCAGCTCACAATATGGACAGGGCTCCCACGGATCCAATGAAAAACTGTTTTTT. The chain joins TRBV18 to TRBJ1-4, with 8 nucleotides matching TRBD1. Germline loops: CDR1 KGHSH, CDR2 LQKENI. The J segment lost 5 bases and the V segment lost 4 bases, leaving 18 bases of the junction unmatched. The CDR3 spans 19 residues.

The chain uses TRBV11-2 and TRBJ2-2; tentative D call: TRBD2 (6 bases). Germline V gives CDR1 SGHAT, CDR2 FQNNGV. There are 14 residues in the CDR3. V lost 2 bases to trimming and J lost 4 bases, with 8 bases between them. The CDR3 region is CASSLQGGTGELFF. CDR3 in DNA: TGTGCCAGCAGCTTACAGGGAGGCACCGGGGAGCTGTTTTTT.

The rearrangement joins TRBV19 to TRBJ1-1; perhaps TRBD1 as D (5 bases). Trimming removed 0 bases at V and 0 bases at J, with 8 bases between. Germline assignment: CDR1 LNHDA and CDR2 SQIVND (reference sequence). This CDR3 comprises 15 residues. The CDR3 is CASSIDGGVNTEAFF. The CDR3 DNA reads TGTGCCAGTAGTATAGACGGGGGAGTGAACACTGAAGCTTTCTTT. Filled out from reference TRBV19 and TRBJ1-1, the complete variable domain reads DGGITQSPKYLFRKEGQNVTLSCEQNLNHDAMYWYRQDPGQGLRLIYYSQIVNDFQKGDIAEGYSVSREKKESFPLTVTSAQKNPTAFYLCASSIDGGVNTEAFFGQGTRLTVV.

The CDR3 here is CASSVGTGDRGGTEAFF. CDR3 nucleotide sequence: TGTGCCAGCAGCGTAGGGACGGGGGACAGGGGGGGCACTGAAGCTTTCTTT. The V gene is TRBV9, the J gene TRBJ1-1, with 11 nucleotides matching TRBD1. Germline V gene data show CDR1 as SGDLS and CDR2 as YYNGEE. The CDR3 loop spans 17 amino acids. V dropped 0 bases and J dropped 4; count of bases not matched to a gene: 8.

This chain uses TRBV11-3 with TRBJ1-3; D gene ambiguous. The V end lost 3 bases, the J end lost 0 bases, and 12 bases lay between the germline ends. The CDR3 has 16 amino acids. The germline CDR1 and CDR2 sequences are SGHNT and YENEEA. The DNA for the CDR3 is TGTGCCAGCAGCTTGGGCTTTTTGAGCTCTGGAAACACCATATATTTT. Its protein is CASSLGFLSSGNTIYF.

This clone was counted only a few times. The V call is TRBV30, the J call TRBJ2-5; 9 nucleotides line up with TRBD1. J lost 1 base, V lost 4 bases, and 1 base had no gene match. Germline V gene lookup returns CDR1 GTSNPN and CDR2 SVGIG (reference sequence). This CDR3 is 13 amino acids long. As DNA, the CDR3 is TGTGCCTGGACGACAGGGGGCCAAGAGACCCAGTACTTC. It translates to CAWTTGGQETQYF.

The genes are TRBV7-6 and TRBJ2-7, with TRBD2 matching over 10 bases. Unmatched junction bases numbered 16, after V lost 2 bases and J lost 3 bases. Germline V gene data show CDR1 as SGHVS and CDR2 as FNYEAQ. CDR3 length: 19 residues. CDR3 sequence: CASSLPLTGLLAGGYEQYF. In DNA form, the CDR3 reads TGTGCCAGCAGCTTACCCCTTACCGGGTTGTTAGCGGGGGGCTACGAGCAGTACTTC.

V is TRBV18 and J is TRBJ1-1; 8 positions agree with TRBD1. V gave up 3 bases and J gave up 3 bases; unmatched junction bases: 12. Germline V gene sequence: CDR1 KGHSH, CDR2 LQKENI. The CDR3 has 17 residues. Here the CDR3 reads CASSPWTGNPVDTEAFF. The CDR3 DNA follows: TGTGCCAGCTCACCGTGGACAGGGAATCCGGTGGACACTGAAGCTTTCTTT.